This paragraph reports one TCR beta chain. Its matching antigen is unknown. This sample is drawn from a study of regulatory T cells in long-lasting Graves disease. Overall study findings and caveats: The study found lower TCR diversity in persistent Graves' patients than in newly diagnosed ones.

Time point described: persistent/refractory GD, antithyroid drugs over 5 years with positive TRAb. PBMCs provided the RNA from which the TCR library was made. The germline CDR1 and CDR2 sequences are MNHEY and SVGEGT. CDR3 length equals 15 residues. V lost 7 bases, J lost 7 bases, and 20 bases lay in between. CDR3 regions were amplified by Arm-PCR using iRepertoire HTBI primers to build TCR beta libraries. TCRdb recomputed calls from the multiplex PCR reads with MiXCR, one row per CDR3 protein. The sample consists of 650,000 to 700,000 distinct CDR3 sequences, approximately 31% of them appearing once.

The sequence came from a female donor with Graves disease. Sample: peripheral blood mononuclear cells (PBMCs), taken when the disease was refractory, from a patient treated with antithyroid drugs. V is TRBV6-2 or TRBV6-3 and J is TRBJ2-1; the D gene is possibly TRBD1 (6 bases). CDR3 nucleotides: TGTGCCAGCACCACCGGGACACAGAGAATGAATGAGCAGTTCTTC. Its translation is CASTTGTQRMNEQFF.